Listed below are T cell receptor beta chains from one sample, sequenced in a study of T cell repertoires in cytomegalovirus infection. MiXCR, applied by TCRdb to the reads, yields one record per CDR3 protein. The table lists about 900,000 distinct CDR3 sequences, about a third of them singletons. For these receptors, no antigen is known. Sample: cultured CD8+ T cells from PBMCs, taken from culture after CMV antigen stimulation. Source of these receptors: a human donor in good health (CMV status not recorded). Some clones in this sample may be carry-over from other donors' samples. Both conserved end residues are part of each CDR3. Fields, in order: D gene, clone size, V gene, CDR3 length, J gene, CDR3 protein, CDR3 DNA. The D gene is left open where the match is weak. Size is stated for part of the rows, as once, few or many counts, or as a class when the clone is expanded.

d_call: TRBD2
clone_size: few
v_call: TRBV27
cdr3_length: 12
j_call: TRBJ2-5
cdr3_aa: CARAGGQETQYF
cdr3_nt: TGTGCCAGGGCCGGGGGGCAAGAGACCCAGTACTTC

d_call: TRBD1
clone_size: .
v_call: TRBV15
cdr3_length: 16
j_call: TRBJ1-5
cdr3_aa: CATSPKDRGPHQPQHF
cdr3_nt: TGTGCCACCAGCCCGAAGGACAGGGGGCCGCATCAGCCCCAGCATTTT

d_call: .
clone_size: many
v_call: TRBV7-9
cdr3_length: 16
j_call: TRBJ2-2
cdr3_aa: CASSLSATSSPGELFF
cdr3_nt: TGTGCCAGCAGCTTATCCGCTACTAGCTCTCCCGGGGAGCTGTTTTTT

d_call: TRBD2
clone_size: .
v_call: TRBV27
cdr3_length: 16
j_call: TRBJ2-3
cdr3_aa: CASSLSGQGGADTQYF
cdr3_nt: TGTGCCAGCAGTTTATCTGGGCAGGGAGGGGCAGATACGCAGTATTTT

d_call: TRBD1
clone_size: .
v_call: TRBV27
cdr3_length: 13
j_call: TRBJ2-7
cdr3_aa: CASMRGTGDEQYF
cdr3_nt: TGTGCCAGCATGAGGGGGACAGGGGACGAGCAGTACTTC

d_call: .
clone_size: few
v_call: TRBV6-1
cdr3_length: 16
j_call: TRBJ1-5
cdr3_aa: CASSSSGFGRNQPQHF
cdr3_nt: TGTGCCAGCAGCTCCTCGGGCTTTGGTCGGAATCAGCCCCAGCATTTT

d_call: .
clone_size: .
v_call: TRBV10-3
cdr3_length: 16
j_call: TRBJ2-7
cdr3_aa: CAISESRRSPSYEQYF
cdr3_nt: TGTGCCATCAGTGAGAGCAGAAGATCCCCCTCCTACGAGCAGTACTTC

d_call: TRBD1
clone_size: .
v_call: TRBV7-8
cdr3_length: 16
j_call: TRBJ2-3
cdr3_aa: CASSFRQGVGTDTQYF
cdr3_nt: TGTGCCAGCAGCTTCCGACAGGGGGTGGGCACAGATACGCAGTATTTT

d_call: .
clone_size: many
v_call: TRBV7-6
cdr3_length: 15
j_call: TRBJ2-1
cdr3_aa: CASSPPRSSYNEQFF
cdr3_nt: TGTGCCAGCAGCCCTCCTAGGTCCTCCTACAATGAGCAGTTCTTC

d_call: .
clone_size: few
v_call: TRBV28
cdr3_length: 14
j_call: TRBJ1-5
cdr3_aa: CASRSLGGNQPQHF
cdr3_nt: TGTGCCAGCAGATCCCTCGGGGGGAACCAGCCCCAGCATTTT

d_call: .
clone_size: .
v_call: TRBV6-2/TRBV6-3
cdr3_length: 17
j_call: TRBJ2-5
cdr3_aa: CASSYSKRDLRGDSQYF
cdr3_nt: TGTGCCAGCAGTTACTCGAAAAGGGACTTACGAGGGGATTCCCAGTACTTC

d_call: .
clone_size: .
v_call: TRBV10-3
cdr3_length: 16
j_call: TRBJ2-4
cdr3_aa: CAISEDLTLAKNIQYF
cdr3_nt: TGTGCCATCAGTGAAGACTTAACCCTAGCCAAAAACATTCAGTACTTC

d_call: .
clone_size: many
v_call: TRBV7-9
cdr3_length: 12
j_call: TRBJ1-5
cdr3_aa: CASSLLNQPQHF
cdr3_nt: TGTGCCAGCAGTCTCCTCAATCAGCCCCAGCATTTT

d_call: .
clone_size: few
v_call: TRBV28
cdr3_length: 16
j_call: TRBJ2-3
cdr3_aa: CASDQVVPSSTDTQYF
cdr3_nt: TGTGCCAGCGACCAGGTGGTCCCCTCTAGCACAGATACGCAGTATTTT

d_call: TRBD1
clone_size: few
v_call: TRBV7-9
cdr3_length: 14
j_call: TRBJ1-4
cdr3_aa: CASSHRDRAEKLFF
cdr3_nt: TGTGCCAGCAGCCACCGGGACAGGGCTGAAAAACTGTTTTTT

d_call: .
clone_size: .
v_call: TRBV15
cdr3_length: 12
j_call: TRBJ2-1
cdr3_aa: CATSSYYNEQFF
cdr3_nt: TGTGCCACCAGCAGTTACTACAATGAGCAGTTCTTC

d_call: .
clone_size: few
v_call: TRBV7-2
cdr3_length: 11
j_call: TRBJ1-2
cdr3_aa: CASRTVWGYTF
cdr3_nt: TGTGCCAGCCGAACCGTTTGGGGCTACACCTTC

d_call: .
clone_size: once
v_call: TRBV3-1
cdr3_length: 16
j_call: TRBJ2-7
cdr3_aa: CASSQGTEIPYYEQYF
cdr3_nt: TGTGCCAGCAGCCAAGGGACCGAAATACCCTACTACGAGCAGTACTTC

d_call: .
clone_size: many
v_call: TRBV7-9
cdr3_length: 15
j_call: TRBJ2-6
cdr3_aa: CASSPEGSGANVLTF
cdr3_nt: TGTGCCAGCAGCCCTGAGGGCTCTGGGGCCAACGTCCTGACTTTC

d_call: TRBD1
clone_size: .
v_call: TRBV7-2
cdr3_length: 14
j_call: TRBJ1-6
cdr3_aa: CASSEEQGYLPLHF
cdr3_nt: TGTGCCAGCAGCGAAGAACAGGGGTATTTACCCCTCCACTTT

d_call: .
clone_size: .
v_call: TRBV12-3/TRBV12-4
cdr3_length: 14
j_call: TRBJ1-5
cdr3_aa: CASSHLGGNQPQHF
cdr3_nt: TGTGCCAGCAGTCACCTGGGCGGCAATCAGCCCCAGCATTTT

d_call: .
clone_size: .
v_call: TRBV20-1
cdr3_length: 16
j_call: TRBJ2-5
cdr3_aa: CSARASYRTSQETQYF
cdr3_nt: TGCAGTGCTAGAGCTAGTTACCGGACAAGCCAAGAGACCCAGTACTTC

d_call: TRBD1
clone_size: many
v_call: TRBV6-2/TRBV6-3
cdr3_length: 18
j_call: TRBJ1-1
cdr3_aa: CASSYNPGQGRLNTEAFF
cdr3_nt: TGTGCCAGCAGTTACAACCCGGGACAGGGGAGGTTAAACACTGAAGCTTTCTTT

d_call: .
clone_size: few
v_call: TRBV6-2/TRBV6-3
cdr3_length: 15
j_call: TRBJ1-2
cdr3_aa: CAGFSGDPRLPGYTF
cdr3_nt: TGTGCCGGTTTCTCAGGGGACCCTCGTTTACCTGGCTACACCTTC

d_call: .
clone_size: .
v_call: TRBV4-1
cdr3_length: 15
j_call: TRBJ2-7
cdr3_aa: CASSQPQASSYEQYF
cdr3_nt: TGCGCCAGCAGCCAGCCACAAGCTAGCTCCTACGAGCAGTACTTC

d_call: .
clone_size: few
v_call: TRBV7-9
cdr3_length: 19
j_call: TRBJ1-2
cdr3_aa: CASSSVLEYGGMSNYGYTF
cdr3_nt: TGTGCCAGCAGCTCAGTCCTTGAGTACGGAGGAATGTCTAACTATGGCTACACCTTC

d_call: .
clone_size: few
v_call: TRBV27
cdr3_length: 14
j_call: TRBJ2-5
cdr3_aa: CASSLSYSQETQYF
cdr3_nt: TGTGCCAGCAGTTTATCTTACTCTCAAGAGACCCAGTACTTC

d_call: .
clone_size: few
v_call: TRBV19
cdr3_length: 20
j_call: TRBJ1-1
cdr3_aa: CASGTAKPGTLFSPNTEAFF
cdr3_nt: TGTGCCAGTGGTACCGCCAAACCCGGGACACTCTTCTCACCGAACACTGAAGCTTTCTTT

d_call: TRBD1
clone_size: .
v_call: TRBV19
cdr3_length: 15
j_call: TRBJ1-2
cdr3_aa: CASSIIRDRGFGYTF
cdr3_nt: TGTGCCAGTAGTATAATCCGGGACAGGGGTTTTGGCTACACCTTC

d_call: .
clone_size: .
v_call: TRBV7-2
cdr3_length: 13
j_call: TRBJ2-3
cdr3_aa: CADAEEGADTQYF
cdr3_nt: TGTGCCGACGCTGAAGAGGGAGCAGATACGCAGTATTTT

d_call: .
clone_size: .
v_call: TRBV7-9
cdr3_length: 13
j_call: TRBJ2-7
cdr3_aa: CASSLGAGREQYF
cdr3_nt: TGTGCCAGCAGCTTAGGCGCAGGCCGCGAGCAGTACTTC

d_call: .
clone_size: .
v_call: TRBV7-9
cdr3_length: 18
j_call: TRBJ2-2
cdr3_aa: CASSFPSVGRLYAGELFF
cdr3_nt: TGTGCCAGCAGCTTCCCCTCAGTGGGGCGATTATACGCCGGGGAGCTGTTTTTT

d_call: .
clone_size: .
v_call: TRBV6-5
cdr3_length: 12
j_call: TRBJ1-2
cdr3_aa: CASSYGYGGYTF
cdr3_nt: TGTGCCAGCAGTTACGGATATGGTGGCTACACCTTC

d_call: .
clone_size: .
v_call: TRBV7-2
cdr3_length: 12
j_call: TRBJ1-2
cdr3_aa: CASTGPWDGYTF
cdr3_nt: TGTGCCAGCACCGGGCCATGGGATGGCTACACCTTT

d_call: .
clone_size: .
v_call: TRBV7-6
cdr3_length: 14
j_call: TRBJ1-1
cdr3_aa: CASSVAGGRAVAFF
cdr3_nt: TGTGCCAGCAGCGTAGCGGGTGGCAGGGCGGTCGCTTTCTTT